In its sample, the clone carrying this T cell receptor beta chain was seen a few times. Its antigen remains unknown. These data belong to a study of beta chain features in type 1 diabetes. Regarding the study as a whole: Possible PCR preference for shorter templates applied equally to patients and controls. TCRB CDR3s were moderately but significantly shorter in Type 1 diabetes patients in all four CD4+ subsets. Among type 1 diabetes patients, VDJ junctions had fewer insertions and more deletions.

The isolated RNA, all of it, was reverse transcribed, so expressed TCRB transcripts were what got sequenced. Only in-frame clones appear in the TCRdb table, and some are missing; sequencing was by immunoSEQ multiplex PCR. The sample yields hundreds of thousands of clones, approximately 28% seen once. Trimming removed 2 bases from V and 0 bases from J, with 6 bases in between. The CDR3 loop spans 15 amino acids. Per the germline V gene, CDR1 is SGHRS and CDR2 is YFSETQ. Sequencing input: naive CD4+ T cells from blood. This rearrangement joins TRBV5-1 to TRBJ2-6; D may be TRBD1 (5 bases). This TCR derives from a man younger than 35 in good health. Here the CDR3 reads CASSFDSSGANVLTF. Here the CDR3 DNA reads TGCGCCAGCAGCTTCGACAGCTCTGGGGCCAACGTCCTGACTTTC.